Detailed here is one T cell receptor beta chain. Libraries were prepared by immunoSEQ multiplex PCR; TCRdb keeps only in-frame clonotypes and omits some of them. The sample shows approximately 240,000 clones, 75% to 90% of them seen only once. This entry is derived from a study of blood T cell repertoires in COVID-19. The CDR3 contains 13 residues. Germline V CDR1 and CDR2: SGHRS, YFSETQ. The V and J ends lost 6 bases and 7 bases respectively, with 16 bases between them. The rearrangement joins TRBV5-1 to TRBJ1-1, with D possibly TRBD1 on 5 matching bases. This sequence was found in a woman younger than 35 in a cohort exposed to, infected with or recovered from COVID-19 (not recorded which). Sequenced material: PBMCs or T cells enriched from blood (not recorded which). CDR3 sequence reads: CASKIVGGGEAFF. The CDR3 DNA reads as TGCGCCAGCAAGATTGTGGGGGGAGGTGAAGCTTTCTTT.